These 19 T cell receptor beta chains came from one sample sequenced in a study of T cell clonality in common variable immunodeficiency. Data came from immunoSEQ multiplex PCR; TCRdb stores just in-frame clones and leaves some out. The data show approximately 45,000 clones, none appearing only once, with 2.1% held by the ten largest. Sequences were obtained from peripheral blood mononuclear cells. These TCRs come from a person aged 18 to 70 in good health.

This clone was counted ten times or more. The read falls 3 residues short of the CDR3 end, and the missing part is taken from the germline J gene. V is TRBV12-3 or TRBV12-4 and J is TRBJ2-3; D gene unclear. The germline V and J ends were trimmed by 3 bases and 0 bases, with 10 bases remaining between them. The CDR3 loop spans 15 amino acids. Partial CDR3 DNA: TGTGCCAGCAGTTTTTCCGCGGCTAGCACAGATACG. This sequence encodes CASSFSAASTDT. Given in full, the CDR3 is CASSFSAASTDTQYF.

This clone was recorded at least ten times. The read finishes 3 residues shy of the CDR3 end, and the germline J gene is used to complete it. The J gene is TRBJ2-5, the V gene TRBV29-1; 7 positions agree with TRBD2. The CDR3 is 13 amino acids. V lost 6 bases to trimming and J lost 5 bases; unmatched junction nucleotides: 9. Germline V gene sequence: CDR1 SQVTM, CDR2 ANQGSEA. CDR3 sequence: CSVYGGRGETQYF. The covered CDR3 bases are TGCAGCGTCTACGGGGGGAGAGGGGAGACC. Supplemented by reference TRBV29-1 and TRBJ2-5, the full variable domain reads SAVISQKPSRDICQRGTSLTIQCQVDSQVTMMFWYRQQPGQSLTLIATANQGSEATYESGFVIDKFPISRPNLTFSTLTVSNMSPEDSSIYLCSVYGGRGETQYFGPGTRLLVL.

In this sample, this clone turned up many times. The observed sequence ends 3 residues before the CDR3 terminus, with the missing tail filled in from the germline J gene. The genes are TRBV13 and TRBJ1-6, with D uncertain. Germline CDR1 is PRHDT and CDR2 is FYEKMQ (reference sequence). Trimming stripped 2 bases from V and 4 bases from J, with 3 bases between. The CDR3 spans 13 residues. The part of the CDR3 DNA that was read is TGTGCCAGCAGCTTACAATATAATTCACCC. This sequence encodes CASSLQYNSP. The entire CDR3 sequence reads CASSLQYNSPLHF.

This clone was seen many times. Read data end 3 residues before the CDR3 end; the end is taken from the germline J gene. The J gene is TRBJ1-2, the V gene TRBV29-1, with 8 bases identical to TRBD1. In germline, CDR1 is SQVTM, CDR2 ANQGSEA. The CDR3 runs 14 residues. The part of the CDR3 DNA that was read is TGCAGCGTTGAATCCCGAGGACAGGGTGGAGGC. This translates into CSVESRGQGGG. The whole CDR3 sequence is CSVESRGQGGGYTF.

In this sample, this clone turned up many times. CDR3 amino acids: CASSPVPGQEAFF. The sequenced part of the CDR3 DNA is TGTGCCAGCAGCCCAGTCCCGGGACAAGAA. The chain joins TRBV5-5 to TRBJ1-1; TRBD1 might be the D (6 bases). The read ends 3 residues early relative to the CDR3; the germline J gene fills the gap. The CDR3 is made up of 13 amino acids. CDR1 SGHKS and CDR2 YYEKEE come from the germline V gene (reference sequence).

This clone was seen ten or more times. Read sequence stops 3 residues before the CDR3 end, and the germline J gene provides the missing end. The chain uses TRBV20-1 and TRBJ2-1; D possibly corresponds to TRBD1 (5 bases). V lost 1 base and J 5 bases, leaving 12 bases between the germline ends. The CDR3 is 14 amino acids. Germline assignment: CDR1 DFQATT and CDR2 SNEGSKA (reference sequence). CDR3 DNA, as far as it was read: TGCAGTGCTAGAGGATCCCAGGGTAACAATGAG. Translating it yields CSARGSQGNNE. The full CDR3 sequence reads CSARGSQGNNEQFF.

This clone has a count of ten or more. The DNA read from the CDR3 is TGTGCCAGCAGCCAAGATTACAGGGTCGAAAAA. It yields the protein CASSQDYRVEK. Given in full, the CDR3 is CASSQDYRVEKLFF. The rearrangement links TRBV14 to TRBJ1-4, with D possibly matching TRBD1 (6 bases). The read is 3 residues too short to cover the CDR3 end, so that end is filled in from the germline J gene. The V end was cut by 0 bases, the J end by 8 bases, with 10 bases between. This CDR3 comprises 14 residues. Germline V gene data show CDR1 as SGHDN and CDR2 as FVKESK.

In this sample, this clone turned up a few times. This likely stems from a read error, as it lies one base from a far larger clone. The read stops 3 residues short of the end of the CDR3; the missing end is completed from the germline J gene. Additional DNA sequences in this sample encode the identical CDR3. The chain employs TRBV2 and TRBJ2-1, with 9 bases identical to TRBD2. Germline V gene sequence: CDR1 SNHLY, CDR2 FYNNEI. With V trimmed by 7 bases and J by 5 bases, 9 bases remained unmatched. CDR3 size: 15 residues. Here the CDR3 reads CASTPIAGVNNEQFF. The sequenced CDR3 bases are TGTGCCAGCACTCCGATAGCGGGGGTTAACAATGAG.

This clone has ten or more counts. Read data end 3 residues before the CDR3 end; the end is taken from the germline J gene. The same CDR3 arises from other DNA sequences in this sample as well. The chain couples TRBV7-9 to TRBJ2-1, with D uncertain. The CDR3 covers 13 residues. V was shortened by 1 base and J by 3 bases, with 4 bases between the two germline ends. Germline loops: CDR1 SEHNR, CDR2 FQNEAQ (reference sequence). CDR3 bases read: TGTGCCAGCAGCTTAGACAGCTACAATGAG. Protein: CASSLDSYNE. From start to end, the CDR3 is CASSLDSYNEQFF.

Only a few counts were recorded for this clone. This CDR3 reads CSARHHNEQFF. The covered CDR3 bases are TGCAGTGCTAGACATCACAATGAG. The chain links TRBV20-1 to TRBJ2-1; D unresolved. The observed sequence ends 3 residues before the CDR3 terminus, with the missing tail filled in from the germline J gene. Germline CDR1 DFQATT, CDR2 SNEGSKA (reference sequence). V was clipped by 2 bases and J by 5 bases, with 4 bases between them. The CDR3 extends over 11 amino acids.

At least ten counts were recorded for this clone. The read gets to within 3 residues of the CDR3 end, and the germline J gene fills in the rest. V is TRBV20-1 and J is TRBJ1-2; TRBD1 is a possible D gene (5 bases). The CDR3 is made up of 17 amino acids. The germline CDR1 and CDR2 sequences are DFQATT and SNEGSKA (reference sequence). CDR3 in amino acids: CSARDVRTSGGQGDYTF. The sequenced part of the CDR3 DNA is TGCAGTGCTAGAGATGTCAGGACTAGCGGGGGTCAAGGGGAC.

In this sample, this clone turned up many times. Read data end 3 residues before the CDR3 end; the end is taken from the germline J gene. The rearrangement links TRBV7-8 to TRBJ2-7; 15 positions agree with TRBD2. Germline CDR1 is SGHVS and CDR2 is FQNEAQ. The CDR3 totals 16 residues. V lost 3 bases and J lost 5; bases outside the gene matches: 5. The CDR3 protein is CASSFPGLAGGHEQYF. Incomplete CDR3 DNA: TGTGCCAGCAGCTTCCCCGGACTAGCGGGGGGGCACGAG. Drawing the rest from reference TRBV7-8 and TRBJ2-7, the complete variable domain is GAGVSQSPRYKVAKRGQDVALRCDPISGHVSLFWYQQALGQGPEFLTYFQNEAQLDKSGLPSDRFFAERPEGSVSTLKIQRTQQEDSAVYLCASSFPGLAGGHEQYFGPGTRLTVT.

This clone was picked up many times. The DNA ends 3 residues before the CDR3 does, and the rest of the CDR3 is filled in from the germline J gene. This rearrangement joins TRBV5-1 to TRBJ2-7, with 11 nucleotides matching TRBD1. The V gene end was trimmed by 6 bases and the J gene end by 4 bases; junction bases not matched to a gene: 3. Germline V gives CDR1 SGHRS, CDR2 YFSETQ. CDR3 length equals 13 residues. Here the CDR3 reads CASKGQGGYEQYF. CDR3 DNA (partial): TGCGCCAGCAAGGGACAGGGGGGATACGAG. Looking up the rest from reference TRBV5-1 and TRBJ2-7 gives the full variable domain: KAGVTQTPRYLIKTRGQQVTLSCSPISGHRSVSWYQQTPGQGLQFLFEYFSETQRNKGNFPGRFSGRQFSNSRSEMNVSTLELGDSALYLCASKGQGGYEQYFGPGTRLTVT.

This clone was picked up many times. The missing CDR3 end, 3 residues past where the read stops, is filled in from the germline J gene. The chain carries TRBV11-2 and TRBJ1-1; weak D call: TRBD1 (6 bases). The V gene's germline CDR1 is SGHAT and CDR2 FQNNGV. CDR3 size: 14 residues. V lost 4 bases, J lost 4 bases, and 13 bases lay in between. The CDR3 reads CASSSTRGATEAFF. The sequenced CDR3 bases are TGTGCCAGCAGCTCGACCAGGGGAGCCACTGAA.

This clone was observed many times. The DNA ends 3 residues before the CDR3 does, and the rest of the CDR3 is filled in from the germline J gene. The chain couples TRBV20-1 to TRBJ1-1, with TRBD1 as a possible D gene (5 bases). Trimming pared 3 bases from V and 5 bases from J, leaving 13 bases between. Germline CDR1 reads DFQATT; CDR2 reads SNEGSKA (reference sequence). This CDR3 comprises 13 residues. The DNA read from the CDR3 is TGCAGTGCTAGTCCGTCAGGGAGGACTGAA. Amino acid sequence: CSASPSGRTE. The whole CDR3 sequence reads CSASPSGRTEAFF.

Notes on this clone: The read ends 3 residues early relative to the CDR3; the germline J gene fills the gap. The chain uses TRBV2 and TRBJ1-5; possible D gene TRBD1, 5 bases. This CDR3 comprises 14 residues. CDR1 SNHLY and CDR2 FYNNEI come from the germline V gene. V lost 3 bases and J lost 4, with 10 bases in between. CDR3 protein: CASSDRVGNQPQHF. Partial CDR3 DNA: TGTGCCAGCAGTGACAGGGTCGGGAATCAGCCC. Based on the CDR3 plus reference TRBV2 and TRBJ1-5, the full variable domain is EPEVTQTPSHQVTQMGQEVILRCVPISNHLYFYWYRQILGQKVEFLVSFYNNEISEKSEIFDDQFSVERPDGSNFTLKIRSTKLEDSAMYFCASSDRVGNQPQHFGDGTRLSIL.

In this sample, this clone turned up a few times. The read terminates 3 residues before the CDR3 end, so the remaining end is supplied by the germline J gene. V is TRBV7-9 and J is TRBJ1-2, with a weak D call TRBD1 (6 bases). Trimming removed 1 base at V and 6 bases at J, with 12 bases between. Germline V CDR1 and CDR2: SEHNR, FQNEAQ (reference sequence). The CDR3 consists of 14 residues. CDR3 bases read: TGTGCCAGCAGCTTAGAGGGGGACGAGGATGGC. Amino acid sequence: CASSLEGDEDG. The whole CDR3 sequence is CASSLEGDEDGYTF.

This clone was seen ten or more times. The CDR3 goes on 3 residues after the read ends, and that part is filled in from the germline J gene. The chain couples TRBV12-5 to TRBJ1-2; 7 nucleotides line up with TRBD1. The CDR3 runs 15 residues. V gave up 1 base and J gave up 4 bases; unmatched junction bases: 6. CDR1 LGHNT and CDR2 FRNRAP come from the germline V gene. CDR3 bases read: TGTGCTAGTGGTTTGGGACAGGGTGAGGGCTATGGC. Translating gives CASGLGQGEGYG. The entire CDR3 protein is CASGLGQGEGYGYTF.

This clone was counted at least ten times. The read gets to within 3 residues of the CDR3 end, and the germline J gene fills in the rest. The chain combines TRBV7-3 with TRBJ2-2; 9 bases are a match to TRBD2. CDR1 SGHTA and CDR2 FQGTGA come from the germline V gene. V lost 5 bases and J lost 5; bases outside the gene matches: 6. The CDR3 consists of 15 residues. CDR3 bases read: TGTGCCAGCAGCCTTAGCGGGAGACAAACCGGGGAG. Amino acids: CASSLSGRQTGE. From start to end, the CDR3 is CASSLSGRQTGELFF.